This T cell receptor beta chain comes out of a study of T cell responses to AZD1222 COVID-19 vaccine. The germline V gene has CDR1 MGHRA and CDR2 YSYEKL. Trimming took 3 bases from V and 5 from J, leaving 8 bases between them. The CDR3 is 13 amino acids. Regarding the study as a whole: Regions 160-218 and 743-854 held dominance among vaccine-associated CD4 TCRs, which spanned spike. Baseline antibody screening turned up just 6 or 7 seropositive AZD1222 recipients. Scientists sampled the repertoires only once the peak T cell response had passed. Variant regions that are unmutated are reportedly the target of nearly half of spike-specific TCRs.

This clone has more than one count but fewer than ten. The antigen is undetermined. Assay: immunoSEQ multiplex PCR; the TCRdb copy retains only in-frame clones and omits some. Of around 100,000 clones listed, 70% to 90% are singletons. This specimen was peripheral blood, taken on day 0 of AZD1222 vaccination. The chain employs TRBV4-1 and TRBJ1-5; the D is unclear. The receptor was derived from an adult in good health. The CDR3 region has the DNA TGCGCCAGCAGCCATGCTCTTGATCAGCCCCAGCATTTT. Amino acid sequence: CASSHALDQPQHF.